These 12 T cell receptor beta chains came from one sample sequenced in a study of blood T cell repertoires in COVID-19. Data came from immunoSEQ multiplex PCR; TCRdb stores just in-frame clones and leaves some out. The sample lists hundreds of thousands of clones, roughly nine tenths occurring once. The sample taken for sequencing was PBMCs or T cells enriched from blood (not recorded which). All receptors come from a man under 40 who had recovered from COVID-19.

V gene TRBV5-1 combines with J gene TRBJ1-1; 10 bases align to TRBD1. The V gene's germline CDR1 is SGHRS and CDR2 YFSETQ. V was clipped by 0 bases and J by 4 bases; unmatched bases: 15. The CDR3 sequence is 19 residues long. The CDR3 DNA follows: TGCGCCAGCAGCTTGGCCGGTACCGGGACAGGGGTTGCCGGCACTGAAGCTTTCTTT. Its protein is CASSLAGTGTGVAGTEAFF.

A few counts support this clone. The chain carries TRBV28 and TRBJ2-1; 13 nucleotides agree with TRBD2. V shed 6 bases, J shed 8 bases, and the junction held 7 bases outside the gene matches. This CDR3 comprises 15 residues. Per germline, CDR1 MDHEN and CDR2 SYDVKM. Here the CDR3 reads CASSSTSGRWDEQFF. CDR3 bases: TGTGCCAGCAGCTCGACTAGCGGGAGGTGGGATGAGCAGTTCTTC.

CDR3 loop: CATSDGLAGVVDTQYF. For the CDR3, the DNA is TGTGCCACCAGTGACGGACTAGCGGGAGTTGTAGATACGCAGTATTTT. J is TRBJ2-3 and V is TRBV24-1; 13 bases line up with TRBD2. This CDR3 is built from 16 residues. The junction had 5 bases not matched to a gene; V was cut back by 4 bases and J by 5 bases. In germline, CDR1 is KGHDR, CDR2 SFDVKD.

The CDR3 sequence: CAWILRGGPGYEQYF. The CDR3 bases are TGTGCCTGGATTTTGAGGGGGGGCCCGGGCTACGAGCAGTACTTC. V gene TRBV30 combines with J gene TRBJ2-7, with D possibly TRBD2 on 7 matching bases. Trimming pared 4 bases from V and 3 bases from J, leaving 19 bases between. Germline values: CDR1 GTSNPN, CDR2 SVGIG (reference sequence). The CDR3 is made up of 15 amino acids.

The chain links TRBV28 to TRBJ2-2, with D possibly being TRBD2 (5 bases). Germline V gene data show CDR1 as MDHEN and CDR2 as SYDVKM. The length of the CDR3 is 15 residues. The V gene lost 7 bases and the J gene lost 1 base, with 13 bases spanning the gap. The CDR3 coding sequence is TGTGCCAGCACTAACGAGCGGTTGAACACCGGGGAGCTGTTTTTT. Translation: CASTNERLNTGELFF. The whole variable domain, filled in from reference TRBV28 and TRBJ2-2, reads DVKVTQSSRYLVKRTGEKVFLECVQDMDHENMFWYRQDPGLGLRLIYFSYDVKMKEKGDIPEGYSVSREKKERFSLILESASTNQTSMYLCASTNERLNTGELFFGEGSRLTVL.

The rearrangement uses TRBV3-1 (or the pseudogene TRBV3-2) and TRBJ2-2, with 8 bases that match TRBD2. Trimming removed 4 bases from V and 4 bases from J; junction bases left unmatched: 8. The CDR3 covers 16 residues. Germline V CDR1 and CDR2: LGHDT, YNNKEL (reference sequence). CDR3 coding DNA: TGTGCCAGCAGCCCGTCAAGCGGGAGCAGCACCGGGGAGCTGTTTTTT. Translating it yields CASSPSSGSSTGELFF.

This rearrangement joins TRBV7-9 to TRBJ2-6; D is unresolved. Germline V gene sequence: CDR1 SEHNR, CDR2 FQNEAQ (reference sequence). The CDR3 extends over 15 amino acids. V was cut by 2 bases and J by 9 bases, with 14 bases left in between. The CDR3 spells CASSLRTIGSNVLTF. The CDR3 coding sequence is TGTGCCAGCAGCTTAAGAACTATCGGTAGCAACGTCCTGACTTTC.

This sequence joins TRBV28 and TRBJ1-1, with TRBD1 identical over 8 bases. Germline-derived CDR1 and CDR2 are MDHEN and SYDVKM. The CDR3 runs to 15 residues. Trimming removed 6 bases from V and 0 bases from J; junction bases left unmatched: 6. The CDR3 DNA reads TGTGCCAGCAGGACAACAGGGGGTATGAACACTGAAGCTTTCTTT. Translated, it gives CASRTTGGMNTEAFF.

V is TRBV10-3 and J is TRBJ2-2; D possibly corresponds to TRBD2 (6 bases). Trimming removed 4 bases from V and 3 bases from J, with 9 bases in between. In germline, CDR1 is ENHRY, CDR2 SYGVKD. This CDR3 comprises 14 residues. As DNA, the CDR3 is TGTGCCATCAGTGGCGGGGTTCACACCGGGGAGCTGTTTTTT. Protein product: CAISGGVHTGELFF.

The V call is TRBV9, the J call TRBJ2-6; 7 bases agree with TRBD1. CDR1 and CDR2 (germline): SGDLS, YYNGEE. J gave up 1 base and V 3 bases, and 13 bases lay outside the gene matches. The length of the CDR3 is 19 residues. The CDR3 DNA reads as TGTGCCAGCAGCGGAACGGGACAGCCGGGACCTTCTGGGGCCAACGTCCTGACTTTC. Protein sequence: CASSGTGQPGPSGANVLTF.

To note about this clone: Other DNA variants within this sample encode the same CDR3. J is TRBJ1-2 and V is TRBV19; TRBD1 matches at 9 bases. There are 14 residues in the CDR3. V trimming: 3 bases; J trimming: 2 bases; junction bases outside the gene matches: 1. Per germline, CDR1 LNHDA and CDR2 SQIVND (reference sequence). CDR3 nucleotides: TGTGCCAGTAGTATCGGACAGGGGAACTATGGCTACACCTTC. Encoded protein: CASSIGQGNYGYTF. The whole variable domain, remainder taken from reference TRBV19 and TRBJ1-2, is DGGITQSPKYLFRKEGQNVTLSCEQNLNHDAMYWYRQDPGQGLRLIYYSQIVNDFQKGDIAEGYSVSREKKESFPLTVTSAQKNPTAFYLCASSIGQGNYGYTFGSGTRLTVV.

V usage is TRBV30 and J usage is TRBJ1-4; D is undetermined. CDR1 and CDR2 (germline): GTSNPN, SVGIG (reference sequence). The CDR3 extends over 12 amino acids. V was clipped by 0 bases and J by 10 bases, with 9 bases between them. The CDR3 region has the DNA TGTGCCTGGAGTGTACGGGAGGGAAAACTGTTTTTT. The encoded protein is CAWSVREGKLFF.